The 2 T cell receptor beta chains listed next were all sequenced from one sample in a study of T cells in Graves' hyperthyroidism and ophthalmopathy. There were TCR beta CDR3 regions amplified from RNA transcripts. First-round RT-PCR of the TCR CDR3 relied on the HTBI primer set. MiXCR, run by TCRdb on the multiplex PCR reads, gives a single entry per CDR3 protein. The repertoire holds 300,000 to 400,000 distinct CDR3 sequences, with 14% as singletons. Sequencing was done on a sample of blood. These receptor sequences come from a woman in her sixties with Graves' hyperthyroidism.

V is TRBV5-1 and J is TRBJ2-5; 7 bases map to TRBD1. The CDR3 consists of 14 residues. Trimming at V came to 4 bases and at J to 4 bases, leaving 7 bases not matched to a gene. The germline CDR1 and CDR2 sequences are SGHRS and YFSETQ. CDR3 coding DNA: TGCGCCAGCAGCACACGACAGGGTTTAGAGACCCAGTACTTC. Amino acids: CASSTRQGLETQYF.

This clonotype was counted at least ten times. The chain recombines TRBV7-9 with TRBJ2-7; 7 nucleotides line up with TRBD1. The CDR3 runs to 14 residues. The trim removed 5 bases at V and 0 bases at J, leaving 4 bases unmatched. Germline-derived CDR1 and CDR2 are SEHNR and FQNEAQ (reference sequence). The CDR3 DNA follows: TGTGCCAGCAGCGAGGGACAGAGCTCCTACGAGCAGTACTTC. Translating it yields CASSEGQSSYEQYF.